These T cell receptor beta chains were read from a single sample in a study of response to subunit inactivated influenza vaccine. TCRdb re-called the RT-PCR reads through MiXCR, storing one row per CDR3 protein. The sample records approximately 680,000 distinct CDR3 sequences, approximately 15% being singletons. Sample: PBMCs from blood, taken less than 13 days after vaccination. The receptors were gathered from a man over 45 who received an inactivated influenza vaccine. Each CDR3 is given with its conserved first and last residue. A D gene is named only where the DNA matches it firmly. Expanded clones get a size class; other rows say once, few or many, or leave the size out.

J gene,D gene,V gene,clone size,CDR3 DNA,CDR3 protein
TRBJ1-1,NA,TRBV6-2/TRBV6-3,NA,TGTGCCAGCAGCACCGGGACTTTAACTGAAGCTTTCTTT,CASSTGTLTEAFF
TRBJ2-3,TRBD1,TRBV5-1,NA,TGCGCCAGCAGCTTTAGGGGACAGGGGATAGATACGCAGTATTTT,CASSFRGQGIDTQYF
TRBJ2-4,NA,TRBV3-1,NA,TGTGCCAGCAGCCCCCCAGGCAGGTCCAAAAACATTCAGTACTTC,CASSPPGRSKNIQYF
TRBJ2-7,NA,TRBV28,few,TGTGCCAGCAGTTTAGGGGTAGGGCGCTTCTACGAGCAGTACTTC,CASSLGVGRFYEQYF
TRBJ1-1,NA,TRBV12-3/TRBV12-4,NA,TGTGCCAGCAGTCCGAGCTCAGGGTCATTGGGCACTGAAGCTTTCTTT,CASSPSSGSLGTEAFF
TRBJ2-1,TRBD1,TRBV5-1,NA,TGCGCCAGCAGCTTCTCTGGACAGGCCTCCTACAATGAGCAGTTCTTC,CASSFSGQASYNEQFF
TRBJ2-1,NA,TRBV5-1,NA,TGCGCCAGCAGTATTCGGGCCTACAATGAGCAGTTCTTC,CASSIRAYNEQFF
TRBJ2-3,TRBD2,TRBV7-2,NA,TGTGCCAGCAGCCAACTAGCGGGATCGAATACGCAGTATTTT,CASSQLAGSNTQYF
TRBJ2-1,NA,TRBV29-1,many,TGCAGCGTTGAATTTAACACAGCCCGTAACAATGAGCAGTTCTTC,CSVEFNTARNNEQFF
TRBJ2-3,NA,TRBV21-1,few,TGTGCCAGCAGACTGGATGAGCGGGAGGCGGTCCCCAGCACAGATACGCAGTATTTT,CASRLDEREAVPSTDTQYF
TRBJ2-7,NA,TRBV7-9,few,TGTGCCAGCAGCGGGGGACAACCCTACGAGCAGTACTTC,CASSGGQPYEQYF
TRBJ2-7,NA,TRBV21-1,once,TGTGCCAGCGTGGGGTCGGAGCAGTACTTC,CASVGSEQYF
TRBJ2-1,NA,TRBV7-2,NA,TGTGCCAGCAGCTTAACCGGCGGGGGCATCTACAATGAGCAGTTCTTC,CASSLTGGGIYNEQFF
TRBJ1-6,NA,TRBV12-3/TRBV12-4,few,TGTGCCAGCAGTTCCAGTATGACGGGGGCTGGAAATTCACCCCTCCACTTT,CASSSSMTGAGNSPLHF
TRBJ1-3,NA,TRBV6-2/TRBV6-3,NA,TGTGCCAGCAGAACCGGGACTACAGTGGTGGGCACCATATATTTT,CASRTGTTVVGTIYF
TRBJ2-1,TRBD1,TRBV12-3/TRBV12-4,many,TGTGCCAGCCGCTACGCAGGGGGCATCAATGAGCAGTTCTTC,CASRYAGGINEQFF
TRBJ2-5,TRBD2,TRBV7-2,NA,TGTGCCAGCAGCTTTGCAGCGGGGGGTCGAGAGACCCAGTACTTC,CASSFAAGGRETQYF
TRBJ2-3,NA,TRBV10-3,NA,TGTGCCATCAGTGCCAGGGGCACAGATACGCAGTATTTT,CAISARGTDTQYF
TRBJ1-1,NA,TRBV4-2,NA,TGTGCCAGCAGCCAAGAAGTGCAGGCGATGAACACTGAAGCTTTCTTT,CASSQEVQAMNTEAFF
TRBJ2-2,TRBD2,TRBV15,NA,TGTGCCTCCCAGGCAGCGGGAGTTAACACCGGGGAGCTGTTTTTT,CASQAAGVNTGELFF
TRBJ2-5,TRBD1,TRBV5-1,NA,TGCGCCAGCAGTCCGGGACAGGGTCAGTACTTC,CASSPGQGQYF
TRBJ2-1,NA,TRBV20-1,few,TGCAGTGCTACCGGGACACAAACTTACAATGAGCAGTTCTTC,CSATGTQTYNEQFF
TRBJ2-7,NA,TRBV20-1,few,TGCAGTGCTAGGGACAGATTGTCCTACGAGCAGTACTTC,CSARDRLSYEQYF
TRBJ1-3,NA,TRBV3-1,few,TGTGCCAGCAGCCAAGTGACACGGCCCCACTCTGGAAACACCATATATTTT,CASSQVTRPHSGNTIYF
TRBJ1-5,TRBD1,TRBV3-1,few,TGTGCCAGCAGCCAAGGGACAGGGGGACAGCCCCAGCATTTT,CASSQGTGGQPQHF
TRBJ2-2,NA,TRBV5-1,few,TGCGCCAGCAGCCAACCTGAGGCTGACACCGGGGAGCTGTTTTTT,CASSQPEADTGELFF
TRBJ2-7,NA,TRBV6-1,NA,TGTGCCAGCAGTGAAATTCTTCGGGGGTTTTACGAGCAGTACTTC,CASSEILRGFYEQYF
TRBJ1-6,TRBD1,TRBV12-3/TRBV12-4,few,TGTGCCAGCAGTTCTACAGGGGGCACTTCACCCCTCCACTTT,CASSSTGGTSPLHF
TRBJ1-5,NA,TRBV28,NA,TGTGCCAGCAGCAAAATTGAGGGTGGTCAGCCCCAGCATTTT,CASSKIEGGQPQHF
TRBJ2-2,TRBD2,TRBV27,few,TGTGCCAGCAGTTCTCTAGCGGGTTTCGCCGGGGAGCTGTTTTTT,CASSSLAGFAGELFF
TRBJ2-4,TRBD1,TRBV15,few,TGTGCCACCAGCAGAGACACCGGGACAGGGTGGTACATTCAGTACTTC,CATSRDTGTGWYIQYF
TRBJ2-7,NA,TRBV5-5,few,TGTGCCAGCAGCCGGCGGCTTGATGGAGGGTACGAGCAGTACTTC,CASSRRLDGGYEQYF
TRBJ2-2,NA,TRBV10-3,few,TGTGCCATCAGTGAGCAGGAGATAAACACCGGGGAGCTGTTTTTT,CAISEQEINTGELFF
TRBJ1-3,NA,TRBV3-1,few,TGTGCCAGCAGCCAAGTCGCCAACACCATATATTTT,CASSQVANTIYF
TRBJ2-3,TRBD1,TRBV5-1,NA,TGCGCCAGCAGCTTGAATCCGGACAGGCCGCAGTATTTT,CASSLNPDRPQYF
TRBJ2-7,TRBD2,TRBV20-1,few,TGCAGTGCGCCTATTAGCGGGAGGCCCTACGAGCAGTACTTC,CSAPISGRPYEQYF
TRBJ2-1,NA,TRBV19,NA,TGTGCCAGTAGTATGTTCACCGGCAATGAGCAGTTCTTC,CASSMFTGNEQFF
TRBJ1-2,NA,TRBV7-9,NA,TGTGCCAGCAGCGTACAACAGGCCAGCTATGGCTACACCTTC,CASSVQQASYGYTF
TRBJ2-7,NA,TRBV2,few,TGTGCCAGCACTCAGCAGGGTGACGAGCAGTACTTC,CASTQQGDEQYF
TRBJ1-1,TRBD1,TRBV11-2,few,TGTGCCAGCAGTCGTACAGGGGGGCACACTGAAGCTTTCTTT,CASSRTGGHTEAFF
TRBJ2-5,TRBD2,TRBV28,NA,TGTGCCAGCAGCCGACGGGAGGAAGAGACCCAGTACTTC,CASSRREEETQYF
TRBJ2-3,TRBD2,TRBV4-2,many,TGTGCCAGCAGCCAAGCGGCGGGAGGAAATTCAGATACGCAGTATTTT,CASSQAAGGNSDTQYF
TRBJ2-1,NA,TRBV7-2,many,TGTGCCAGCAACACGGTAGGGGGGAAGAGCTCCTACAATGAGCAGTTCTTC,CASNTVGGKSSYNEQFF
TRBJ2-1,TRBD2,TRBV20-1,NA,TGCAGTGCTACCCCTAACTATAGAGCGGGGGTCAGTGAGCAGTTCTTC,CSATPNYRAGVSEQFF
TRBJ2-7,NA,TRBV7-2,NA,TGTGCCAGCAGCTTAGGTATTTTGGGTGGGACCTCCTACGAGCAGTACTTC,CASSLGILGGTSYEQYF
TRBJ2-7,TRBD1,TRBV7-8,NA,TGTGCCGTCACAGGGGGGCCCTCCTACGAGCAGTACTTC,CAVTGGPSYEQYF
TRBJ1-2,NA,TRBV28,NA,TGTGCCAGTACACGTAACTATGGCTACACCTTC,CASTRNYGYTF
TRBJ2-7,TRBD1,TRBV2,NA,TGTGCCAGCGCGGGACAGGGCGCCTACGAGCAGTACTTC,CASAGQGAYEQYF
TRBJ2-1,NA,TRBV6-2/TRBV6-3,NA,TGTGCCAGCAGGCCCGTAGATAGGCTGAGCTCCTACAATGAGCAGTTCTTC,CASRPVDRLSSYNEQFF
TRBJ2-3,TRBD1,TRBV10-2,few,TGCGCCAGCAGTACTTGGGACAGGGTCCCCACGCAGTATTTT,CASSTWDRVPTQYF
TRBJ1-1,NA,TRBV7-9,few,TGTGCCAGCAGCTTAACCCCACCGGGGACTGAAGCTTTCTTT,CASSLTPPGTEAFF
TRBJ1-1,NA,TRBV7-9,few,TGTGCCAGCAGCTTAATAAGGGACGTGAACACTGAAGCTTTCTTT,CASSLIRDVNTEAFF
TRBJ2-5,TRBD2,TRBV6-2/TRBV6-3,few,TGTGCCAGCAGCACAATAGCGGGGGGAAAAGAGACCCAGTACTTC,CASSTIAGGKETQYF
TRBJ1-2,NA,TRBV28,NA,TGTGCCAGCAGTACCCTCCTCGGGGACTACCGCTATGGCTACACCTTC,CASSTLLGDYRYGYTF
TRBJ2-1,NA,TRBV24-1,NA,TGTGCCACCAGTGCCTCCTCCTACAATGAGCAGTTCTTC,CATSASSYNEQFF